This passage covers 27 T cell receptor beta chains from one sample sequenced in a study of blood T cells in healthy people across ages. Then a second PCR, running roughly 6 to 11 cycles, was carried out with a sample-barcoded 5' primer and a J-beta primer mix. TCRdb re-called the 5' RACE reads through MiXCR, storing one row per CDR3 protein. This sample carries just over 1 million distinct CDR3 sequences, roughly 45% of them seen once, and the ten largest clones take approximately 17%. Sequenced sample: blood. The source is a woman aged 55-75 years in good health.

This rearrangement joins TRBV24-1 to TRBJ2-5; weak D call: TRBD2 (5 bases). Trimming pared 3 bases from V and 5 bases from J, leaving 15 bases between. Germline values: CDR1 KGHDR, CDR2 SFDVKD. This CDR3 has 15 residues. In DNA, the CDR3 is TGTGCCACCAGTGATCCCGTTTCTCCGGGGGAGACCCAGTACTTC. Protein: CATSDPVSPGETQYF.

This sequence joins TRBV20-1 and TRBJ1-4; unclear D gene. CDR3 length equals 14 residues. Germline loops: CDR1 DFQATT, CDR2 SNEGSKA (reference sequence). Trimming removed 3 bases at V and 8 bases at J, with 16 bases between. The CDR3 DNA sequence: TGCAGTGCTAGGATGGAGGGAGTGAAGGAAAAACTGTTTTTT. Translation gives CSARMEGVKEKLFF.

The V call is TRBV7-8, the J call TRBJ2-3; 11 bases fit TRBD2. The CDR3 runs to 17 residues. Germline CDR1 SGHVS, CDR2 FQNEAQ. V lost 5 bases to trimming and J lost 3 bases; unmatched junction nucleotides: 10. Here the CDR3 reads CASSQDQTSGVTDTQYF. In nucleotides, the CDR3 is TGTGCCAGCAGCCAAGACCAGACTAGCGGGGTGACAGATACGCAGTATTTT. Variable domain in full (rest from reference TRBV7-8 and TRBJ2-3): GAGVSQSPRYKVAKRGQDVALRCDPISGHVSLFWYQQALGQGPEFLTYFQNEAQLDKSGLPSDRFFAERPEGSVSTLKIQRTQQEDSAVYLCASSQDQTSGVTDTQYFGPGTRLTVL.

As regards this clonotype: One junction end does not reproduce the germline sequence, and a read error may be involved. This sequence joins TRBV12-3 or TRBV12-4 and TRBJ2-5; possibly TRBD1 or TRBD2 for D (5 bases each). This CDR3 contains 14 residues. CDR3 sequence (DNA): TGTGTCAGCAGTCGGAATGGGGGACAAGAGACCCAGTACTTC. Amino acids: CVSSRNGGQETQYF.

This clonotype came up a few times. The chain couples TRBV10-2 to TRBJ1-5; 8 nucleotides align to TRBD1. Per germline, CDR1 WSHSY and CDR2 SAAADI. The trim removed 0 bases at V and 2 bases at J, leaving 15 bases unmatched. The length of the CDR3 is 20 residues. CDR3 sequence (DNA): TGCGCCAGCAGTGAGTCCCTCTCTGGGACAGGTCATAGGGGCAATCAGCCCCAGCATTTT. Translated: CASSESLSGTGHRGNQPQHF.

The CDR3 loop reads CASSLTQSSWDSPLHF. The CDR3 DNA reads TGTGCCAGCAGCTTAACCCAGAGTAGCTGGGATTCACCCCTCCACTTT. The chain couples TRBV7-2 to TRBJ1-6; no definite D call. This CDR3 region has 16 residues. The V end was cut by 2 bases, the J end by 8 bases, with 16 bases between. Per germline, CDR1 SGHTA and CDR2 FQGNSA. Looking up the rest from reference TRBV7-2 and TRBJ1-6 gives the full variable domain: GAGVSQSPSNKVTEKGKDVELRCDPISGHTALYWYRQSLGQGLEFLIYFQGNSAPDKSGLPSDRFSAERTGGSVSTLTIQRTQQEDSAVYLCASSLTQSSWDSPLHFGNGTRLTVT.

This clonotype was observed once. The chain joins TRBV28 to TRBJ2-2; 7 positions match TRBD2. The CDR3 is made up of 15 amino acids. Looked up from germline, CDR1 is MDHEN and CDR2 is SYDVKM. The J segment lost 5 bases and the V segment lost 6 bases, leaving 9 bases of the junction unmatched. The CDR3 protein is CASSYSSGTTGELFF. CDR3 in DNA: TGTGCCAGCAGCTACTCTAGCGGAACTACCGGGGAGCTGTTTTTT.

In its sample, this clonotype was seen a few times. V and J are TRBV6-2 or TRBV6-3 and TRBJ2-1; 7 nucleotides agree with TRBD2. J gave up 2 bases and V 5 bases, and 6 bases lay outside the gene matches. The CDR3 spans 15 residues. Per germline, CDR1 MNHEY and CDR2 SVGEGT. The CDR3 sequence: CASSPSGTPYNEQFF. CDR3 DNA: TGTGCCAGCAGTCCCAGCGGGACCCCCTACAATGAGCAGTTCTTC.

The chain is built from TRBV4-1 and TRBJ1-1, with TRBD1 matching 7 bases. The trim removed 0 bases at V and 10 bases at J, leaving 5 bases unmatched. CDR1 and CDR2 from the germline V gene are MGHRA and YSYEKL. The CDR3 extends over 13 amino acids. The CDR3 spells CASSQENRGVAFF. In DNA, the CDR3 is TGCGCCAGCAGCCAAGAAAACAGGGGTGTAGCTTTCTTT.

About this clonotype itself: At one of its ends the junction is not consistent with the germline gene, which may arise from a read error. The CDR3 bases are TGTGCCAGCAGCCAATTCGGCGGGGTCAGAGGCCCCGGCGGGAAGCTGTTTTTT. It encodes CASSQFGGVRGPGGKLFF. The chain uses TRBV3-1 and TRBJ2-2, with a possible D match to TRBD2 (6 bases). The CDR3 runs 18 residues. CDR1 LGHDT and CDR2 YNNKEL come from the germline V gene (reference sequence).

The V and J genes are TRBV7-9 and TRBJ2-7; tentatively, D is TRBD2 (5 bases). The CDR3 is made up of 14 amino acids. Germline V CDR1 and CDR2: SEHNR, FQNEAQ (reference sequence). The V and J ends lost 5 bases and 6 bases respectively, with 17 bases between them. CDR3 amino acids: CASSRPGIPSEQYF. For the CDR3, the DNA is TGTGCCAGCAGCCGCCCCGGGATCCCCTCCGAGCAGTACTTC.

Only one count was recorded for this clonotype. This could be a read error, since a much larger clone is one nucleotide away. The CDR3 bases are TGTGCCAGCAGCTTAGACCCGACTGTCTACGAGCAGTTCTTC. Translated, it gives CASSLDPTVYEQFF. The chain is built from TRBV11-2 and TRBJ2-1; no clear D. The ends were cut back, 0 bases at V and 10 bases at J, with 13 bases in the middle. The CDR3 has 14 amino acids. CDR1 is SGHAT and CDR2 is FQNNGV in the germline V gene.

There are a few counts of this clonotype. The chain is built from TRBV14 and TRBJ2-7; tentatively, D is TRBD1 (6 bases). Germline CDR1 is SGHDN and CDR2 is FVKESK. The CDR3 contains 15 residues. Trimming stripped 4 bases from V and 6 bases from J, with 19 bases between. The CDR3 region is CASSPMDSKRGEQYF. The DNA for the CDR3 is TGTGCCAGCAGCCCCATGGACAGCAAACGCGGCGAGCAGTACTTC.

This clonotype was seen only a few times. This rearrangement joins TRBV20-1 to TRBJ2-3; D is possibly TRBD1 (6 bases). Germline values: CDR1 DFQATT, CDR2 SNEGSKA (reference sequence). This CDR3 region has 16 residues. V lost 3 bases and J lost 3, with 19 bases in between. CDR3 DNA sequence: TGCAGTGCTAGGGACGAGGGGGAGTATATGACAGATACGCAGTATTTT. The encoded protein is CSARDEGEYMTDTQYF.

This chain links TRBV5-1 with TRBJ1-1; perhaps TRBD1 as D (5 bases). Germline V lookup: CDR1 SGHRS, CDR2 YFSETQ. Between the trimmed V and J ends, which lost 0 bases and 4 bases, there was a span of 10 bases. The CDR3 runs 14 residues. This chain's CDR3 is CASSLGGTFTEAFF. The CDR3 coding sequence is TGCGCCAGCAGCTTGGGTGGGACTTTCACTGAAGCTTTCTTT.

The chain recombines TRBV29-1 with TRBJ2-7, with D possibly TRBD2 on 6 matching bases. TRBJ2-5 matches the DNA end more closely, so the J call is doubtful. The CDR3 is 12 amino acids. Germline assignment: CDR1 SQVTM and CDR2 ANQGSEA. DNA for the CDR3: TGCAGCGTTGAATTGGGGGGAGAGACCCAGTACTTC. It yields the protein CSVELGGETQYF.

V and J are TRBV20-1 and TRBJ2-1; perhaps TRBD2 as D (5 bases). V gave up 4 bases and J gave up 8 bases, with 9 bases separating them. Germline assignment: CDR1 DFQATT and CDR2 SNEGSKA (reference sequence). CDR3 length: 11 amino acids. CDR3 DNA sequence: TGCAGTGCTAAACTAGGTTATGAGCAGTTCTTC. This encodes CSAKLGYEQFF.

The CDR3 spells CSARLSSGRKYEQYF. CDR3 bases: TGCAGTGCTAGGTTGTCTAGCGGGAGGAAATACGAGCAGTACTTC. The V call is TRBV20-1, the J call TRBJ2-7; TRBD2 aligns across 11 bases. The CDR3 is 15 residues long. Germline V gene data show CDR1 as DFQATT and CDR2 as SNEGSKA (reference sequence). Unmatched junction bases numbered 8, after V lost 3 bases and J lost 4 bases.

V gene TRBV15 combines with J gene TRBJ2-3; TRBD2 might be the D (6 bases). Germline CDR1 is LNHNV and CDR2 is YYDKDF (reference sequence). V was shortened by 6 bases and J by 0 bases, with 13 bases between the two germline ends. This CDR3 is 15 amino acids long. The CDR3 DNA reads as TGTGCCACCAGAAAGACTAGAATCAGCACAGATACGCAGTATTTT. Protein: CATRKTRISTDTQYF.

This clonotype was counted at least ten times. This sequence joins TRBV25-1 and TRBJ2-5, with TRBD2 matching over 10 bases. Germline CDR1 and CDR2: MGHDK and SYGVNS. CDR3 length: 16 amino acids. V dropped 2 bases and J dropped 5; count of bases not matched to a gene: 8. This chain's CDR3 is CASSEGGLAAPETQYF. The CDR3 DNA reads TGTGCCAGCAGTGAAGGCGGACTAGCGGCTCCGGAGACCCAGTACTTC. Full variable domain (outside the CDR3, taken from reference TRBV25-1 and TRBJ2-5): EADIYQTPRYLVIGTGKKITLECSQTMGHDKMYWYQQDPGMELHLIHYSYGVNSTEKGDLSSESTVSRIRTEHFPLTLESARPSHTSQYLCASSEGGLAAPETQYFGPGTRLLVL.

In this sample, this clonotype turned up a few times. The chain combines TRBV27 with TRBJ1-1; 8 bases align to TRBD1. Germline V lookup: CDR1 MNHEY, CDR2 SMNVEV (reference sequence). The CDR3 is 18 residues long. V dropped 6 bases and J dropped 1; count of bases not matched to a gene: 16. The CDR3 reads CASRPNGQGALGNTEAFF. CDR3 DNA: TGTGCCAGCAGACCAAATGGACAGGGAGCGCTCGGGAACACTGAAGCTTTCTTT.

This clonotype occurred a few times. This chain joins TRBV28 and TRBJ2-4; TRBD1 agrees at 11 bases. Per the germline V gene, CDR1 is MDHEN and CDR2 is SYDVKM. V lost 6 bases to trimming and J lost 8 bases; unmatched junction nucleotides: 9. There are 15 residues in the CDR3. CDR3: CASSPTGTGGYIQYF. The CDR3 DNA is TGTGCCAGCAGCCCCACTGGGACAGGGGGTTACATTCAGTACTTC.

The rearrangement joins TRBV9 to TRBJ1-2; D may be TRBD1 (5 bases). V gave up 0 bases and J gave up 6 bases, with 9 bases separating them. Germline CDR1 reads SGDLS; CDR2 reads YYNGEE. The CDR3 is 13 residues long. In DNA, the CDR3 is TGTGCCAGCAGCGTAGAACAGGTCCATGGCTACACCTTC. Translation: CASSVEQVHGYTF.

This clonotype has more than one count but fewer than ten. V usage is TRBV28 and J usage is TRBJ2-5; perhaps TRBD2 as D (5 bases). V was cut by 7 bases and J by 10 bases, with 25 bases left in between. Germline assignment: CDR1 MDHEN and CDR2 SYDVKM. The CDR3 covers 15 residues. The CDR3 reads CASIDYRAETAGQYF. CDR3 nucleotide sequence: TGTGCCAGCATAGATTATAGGGCAGAGACTGCGGGCCAGTACTTC.

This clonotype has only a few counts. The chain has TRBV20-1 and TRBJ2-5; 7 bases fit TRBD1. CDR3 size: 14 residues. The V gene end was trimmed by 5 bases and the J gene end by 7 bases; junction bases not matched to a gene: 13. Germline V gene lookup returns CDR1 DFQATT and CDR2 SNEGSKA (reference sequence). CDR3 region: CSAGPVRGLGTQYF. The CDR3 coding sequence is TGCAGTGCTGGACCGGTTAGGGGGCTAGGGACCCAGTACTTC.

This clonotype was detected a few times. The CDR3 protein is CASSWDEEGSVQYF. The CDR3 DNA follows: TGTGCCAGCAGTTGGGACGAGGAGGGGTCCGTCCAGTACTTC. The chain joins TRBV12-3 or TRBV12-4 to TRBJ2-4, with D maybe TRBD2 (6 bases). The CDR3 is 14 residues long. V lost 4 bases, J lost 13 bases, and 20 bases lay in between.

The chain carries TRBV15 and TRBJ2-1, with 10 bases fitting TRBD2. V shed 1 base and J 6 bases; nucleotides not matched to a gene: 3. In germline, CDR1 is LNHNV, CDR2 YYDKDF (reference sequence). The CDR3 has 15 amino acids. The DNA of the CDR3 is TGTGCCACCAGCAGAGCAAGCGGGAGGGCCAATGAGCAGTTCTTC. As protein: CATSRASGRANEQFF.